This T cell receptor (beta chain) is from a study of cytomegalovirus exposure and HLA in healthy donors. From germline, CDR1 is MNHNS and CDR2 SASEGT. The CDR3 totals 11 residues. As concerns this clone: The antigen is not known. Mismatch with germline at one junction end may stem from a read error.

Findings and caveats of the study: Later work found that TCR association rates differed between HLA loci; DRB1 had the most and HLA-C the fewest. Later analysis found that TCR beta chains associated with HLA were more clonally expanded than other, equally common chains.

Vbeta (60) and Jbeta (13) primers were used in the PCR. Assay used: immunoSEQ multiplex PCR; TCRdb lists only in-frame clones, some missing. Of roughly 100,000 clones in the sample, around 10% are singletons; the top ten hold 5.8%. This TCR was recovered from a man between 40 and 49 years old in good health and CMV-seropositive. Source material: PBMCs. The V gene is TRBV6-1, the J gene TRBJ2-7, with D unresolved. The CDR3 coding sequence is TGTGCCAGAAGTGAATTAAACGAGCAGTACTTC. Protein product: CARSELNEQYF.